Below, 28 T cell receptor delta chains from the same sample are listed, as sequenced in a study of gamma-delta chains in newborns, infants, children. TCRdb re-called the reads through CATT. The sample consists of roughly 11,000 delta-chain clones, over 8% of them appearing once. Sequencing was carried out using blood. The origin of the receptors is a child who was a newborn, infant or young child, either healthy, febrile or measles-vaccinated (not recorded which).

The V call is TRDV2, the J call TRDJ1; D gene ambiguous. This CDR3 is built from 18 residues. Trimming left V 2 bases short and J 0 bases short, with 21 bases between. Germline-derived CDR1 and CDR2 are GEAIGNYY and EKD. The CDR3 nucleotides read TGTGCCTGTGACAAGAGGGGTTCTCCGGCAATATACACCGATAAACTCATCTTT. Its translation is CACDKRGSPAIYTDKLIF.

The J gene is TRDJ1, the V gene TRDV2; 10 nucleotides line up with TRDD3. The J segment lost 3 bases and the V segment lost 2 bases, leaving 8 bases of the junction unmatched. Germline CDR1 GEAIGNYY, CDR2 EKD. The CDR3 covers 16 residues. CDR3 loop: CACDNLGDRLADKLIF. CDR3 nucleotide sequence: TGTGCCTGTGACAATCTGGGGGATAGGTTGGCCGATAAACTCATCTTT.

This clone was picked up a small number of times. The chain links TRDV2 to TRDJ1; 13 bases map to TRDD3. Losses at the gene ends were 0 bases for V and 6 bases for J; bases not matched to a gene: 18. The CDR3 is 20 residues long. CDR1 is GEAIGNYY and CDR2 is EKD in the germline V gene. DNA of the CDR3: TGTGCCTGTGACACCGTTCCTGGTACTGGGGGATACGCGGCTGTTAATAAACTCATCTTT. It yields the protein CACDTVPGTGGYAAVNKLIF.

The V gene remains uncalled, whereas the J gene is TRDJ3; TRDD3, the table's D call, lacks a check against the DNA. CDR3 length equals 21 residues. For the CDR3, the DNA is TGTGCCTGTGACACCGCCGATTTACTGGGGGGCCACTCCTGGGACACCCGACAGATGTTTTTC. This codes for CACDTADLLGGHSWDTRQMFF.

This chain's CDR3 is CACDTLEVWEDTGLIF. CDR3 coding DNA: TGTGCCTGTGACACATTGGAGGTATGGGAGGATACGGGACTCATCTTT. This rearrangement joins TRDV2 to TRDJ1; 7 bases align to TRDD3. The J gene was missing in TCRdb and was found by matching the end of the DNA to germline. CDR1 is GEAIGNYY, CDR2 EKD, per germline. With V trimmed by 1 base and J by 10 bases, 17 bases remained unmatched. This CDR3 has 16 amino acids.

The chain uses TRDV2 and TRDJ1; 8 bases line up with TRDD3. TCRdb carries no J gene annotation; the J gene was assigned here by matching the DNA with germline. CDR3 length: 15 amino acids. Germline V gene sequence: CDR1 GEAIGNYY, CDR2 EKD. V dropped 3 bases and J dropped 3; count of bases not matched to a gene: 8. CDR3: CACDYWGRSADKLIF. As DNA, the CDR3 is TGTGCCTGTGACTACTGGGGGCGTTCGGCCGATAAACTCATCTTT.

This clone was picked up a small number of times. The V gene is TRDV2, the J gene TRDJ1, with 9 nucleotides matching TRDD3. CDR1 is GEAIGNYY, CDR2 EKD, per germline. Trimming took 1 base from V and 0 from J; bases not matched to a gene: 5. This CDR3 is 16 amino acids long. This CDR3 is CACDTLLGEDTDKLIF. DNA for the CDR3: TGTGCCTGTGACACTCTACTGGGGGAGGACACCGATAAACTCATCTTT.

With regard to this clone: The sample has other DNA sequences that encode this CDR3 too. The chain combines TRDV2 with TRDJ1; 10 bases match TRDD3. From germline, CDR1 is GEAIGNYY and CDR2 EKD. CDR3 length equals 16 residues. J was trimmed by 0 bases and V by 2 bases; bases with no gene match: 5. CDR3: CACDILGDRNTDKLIF. The CDR3 DNA follows: TGTGCCTGTGACATCCTGGGGGATAGAAACACCGATAAACTCATCTTT.

The V gene is TRDV2, the J gene TRDJ1; possibly TRDD3 for D (6 bases). The J gene, missing from TCRdb, was assigned here through DNA to germline matching. This CDR3 is built from 15 residues. Per the germline V gene, CDR1 is GEAIGNYY and CDR2 is EKD. Trimming took 3 bases from V and 1 from J, leaving 14 bases between them. CDR3 sequence reads: CACDAQGYSTDKLIF. In DNA, the CDR3 is TGTGCCTGTGACGCTCAGGGATATAGCACCGATAAACTCATCTTT.

This clone has a handful of counts. A junction boundary mismatches the germline segment, possibly from a read error. This chain uses TRDV1 with TRDJ1, with 9 nucleotides matching TRDD3. Per the germline V gene, CDR1 is TSWWSYY and CDR2 is QGS. The CDR3 is made up of 16 amino acids. The CDR3 loop is CAPGVYWGNYTDKLIF. The CDR3 nucleotides are TGTGCTCCTGGGGTGTACTGGGGGAACTACACCGATAAACTCATCTTT.

This clone was counted between two and nine times. The same CDR3 is also encoded by other DNA sequences in this sample. The rearrangement joins TRDV2 to TRDJ2, with 7 bases that match TRDD3. Germline lookup yields CDR1 GEAIGNYY and CDR2 EKD. V dropped 5 bases and J dropped 5; count of bases not matched to a gene: 10. The CDR3 runs 15 residues. Here the CDR3 DNA reads TGTGCCTGTGTTGGTCTGGGGGCCGAAACAGCACAACTCTTCTTT. The encoded protein is CACVGLGAETAQLFF.

This clone has a handful of counts. This chain connects TRDV2 to TRDJ2, with 8 nucleotides matching TRDD3. The CDR3 sequence is 17 residues long. Per the germline V gene, CDR1 is GEAIGNYY and CDR2 is EKD. V lost 0 bases and J lost 0; bases outside the gene matches: 5. The CDR3 is CACDTLLGASLTAQLFF. CDR3 nucleotides: TGTGCCTGTGACACCTTACTGGGGGCCTCTTTGACAGCACAACTCTTCTTT.

The CDR3 here is CACDTVYRTGGYGDKLIF. CDR3 coding DNA: TGTGCCTGTGACACGGTGTATCGTACTGGGGGATACGGCGATAAACTCATCTTT. The chain carries TRDV2 and TRDJ1, with 13 bases fitting TRDD3. The germline V gene encodes CDR1 GEAIGNYY and CDR2 EKD. V dropped 1 base and J dropped 4; count of bases not matched to a gene: 11. The CDR3 has 18 residues.

This CDR3 reads CALGDSGARSGQNWGIPFPRYTDKLIF. CDR3 DNA: TGTGCTCTTGGGGATTCGGGGGCCCGCTCTGGCCAAAACTGGGGGATACCTTTCCCCAGGTACACCGATAAACTCATCTTT. V and J are TRDV1 and TRDJ1; 12 bases fit TRDD3. Here the J gene was assigned by germline matching of the DNA, as TCRdb has none. Germline trimming cut 3 bases from V and 0 bases from J; bases unmatched to any gene: 35. The length of the CDR3 is 27 residues. The germline CDR1 and CDR2 sequences are TSWWSYY and QGS.

This clone was observed a handful of times. The chain uses TRDV2 and TRDJ1; 9 bases agree with TRDD3. The CDR3 extends over 18 amino acids. V shed 2 bases, J shed 2 bases, and the junction held 14 bases outside the gene matches. The germline gives CDR1 GEAIGNYY, CDR2 EKD. The CDR3 DNA is TGTGCCTGTGACAAGATAGGGTTACTGGGGGAAAGTACCGATAAACTCATCTTT. Its translation is CACDKIGLLGESTDKLIF.

As DNA, the CDR3 is TGTGCCTGTGACACCTTACTGGGGGATACGCGAACCGATAAACTCATCTTT. It encodes CACDTLLGDTRTDKLIF. The chain employs TRDV2 and TRDJ1; 13 bases align to TRDD3. V was clipped by 0 bases and J by 2 bases; unmatched bases: 5. This CDR3 region has 17 residues. Germline V gene sequence: CDR1 GEAIGNYY, CDR2 EKD.

This clone came up a few times. The rearrangement uses TRDV2 and TRDJ3; no clear D. CDR1 is GEAIGNYY, CDR2 EKD, per germline. Trimming pared 3 bases from V and 0 bases from J, leaving 5 bases between. CDR3 length: 15 amino acids. The CDR3, as DNA: TGTGCCTGTGACTCCGTCTCCTGGGACACCCGACAGATGTTTTTC. This codes for CACDSVSWDTRQMFF.

In this sample, this clone turned up a few times. The V call is TRDV2, the J call TRDJ1; TRDD3 agrees at 7 bases. V shed 1 base, J shed 1 base, and the junction held 5 bases outside the gene matches. The CDR3 loop spans 15 amino acids. Germline values: CDR1 GEAIGNYY, CDR2 EKD. The CDR3: CACDTLGGTTDKLIF. The CDR3 DNA reads as TGTGCCTGTGACACGCTGGGGGGTACCACCGATAAACTCATCTTT.

This clone was picked up one time. The J gene was identified as TRDJ1, and no V gene was called; the table's D call, TRDD3, has no DNA check behind it. This CDR3 is 19 amino acids long. CDR3 amino acids: CACDQLGGQPTEYTDKLIF. As DNA, the CDR3 is TGTGCCTGTGACCAACTGGGGGGACAGCCAACGGAGTACACCGATAAGCTCATCTTT.

In regard to this clone: A much larger clone is a single base away; this may be a read error. In the same sample, other DNA sequences code for this CDR3. The chain links TRDV2 to TRDJ3, with 11 positions matching TRDD3. Germline values: CDR1 GEAIGNYY, CDR2 EKD. The CDR3 length is 18 residues. CDR3 DNA: TGTGCCTGTGACACCGCTGGGGGATACTCCTGGGACACCCGTCAGATGTTTTTC. It translates to CACDTAGGYSWDTRQMFF.

This clone was counted between two and nine times. This chain links TRDV2 with TRDJ1; the match to TRDD3 covers 8 bases. Germline values: CDR1 GEAIGNYY, CDR2 EKD. V shed 3 bases, J shed 4 bases, and the junction held 9 bases outside the gene matches. This CDR3 has 15 amino acids. CDR3 residues: CACDVWGIRNDKLIF. CDR3 in DNA: TGTGCCTGTGACGTGTGGGGGATTCGTAACGATAAACTCATCTTT.

This clone was seen a few times. The V call is TRDV2, the J call TRDJ3; D is unclear. Trimming pared 3 bases from V and 0 bases from J, leaving 8 bases between. The CDR3 consists of 16 residues. Per the germline V gene, CDR1 is GEAIGNYY and CDR2 is EKD. CDR3 sequence (DNA): TGTGCCTGTGACTACGCGAGCTCCTGGGACACCCGACAGATGTTTTTC. This encodes CACDYASSWDTRQMFF.

This clone rates as medium-sized (0.01 to 0.1%). This CDR3 reads CACDPLLGDTQLIF. Written as DNA, the CDR3 is TGTGCCTGTGATCCCCTACTGGGGGATACTCAACTCATCTTT. This chain links TRDV2 with TRDJ1, with TRDD3 identical over 12 bases. The ends lost 4 bases at V and 9 bases at J; junction bases unmatched: 8. The CDR3 is 14 amino acids. Per germline, CDR1 GEAIGNYY and CDR2 EKD.

Note on this clone: A much larger clone differs by one base, so this may be a read error. V is TRDV2 and J is TRDJ1, with 10 bases fitting TRDD3. Because TCRdb records no J gene, it was assigned here through a match of the DNA to germline. CDR1 GEAIGNYY and CDR2 EKD come from the germline V gene. J lost 0 bases, V lost 3 bases, and 15 bases had no gene match. The CDR3 length is 19 residues. Here the CDR3 DNA reads TGTGCCTGTGACGCGCCGTGGGAACTGGGGGATGCGTACACCGATAAACTCATCTTT. It codes for CACDAPWELGDAYTDKLIF.

In this sample, this clone turned up a few times. This chain joins TRDV2 and TRDJ1; D might be TRDD3 (6 bases). Germline V gene data show CDR1 as GEAIGNYY and CDR2 as EKD. The CDR3 totals 15 residues. The V gene lost 3 bases and the J gene lost 9 bases, with 22 bases spanning the gap. The CDR3 DNA reads as TGTGCCTGTGACCCTCTGGGGACCCCACCGCTCCAACTCATCTTT. It encodes CACDPLGTPPLQLIF.

In its sample, this clone was seen a few times. The rearrangement joins TRDV2 to TRDJ1; 8 positions match TRDD3. The CDR3 has 16 amino acids. Germline trimming cut 3 bases from V and 0 bases from J; bases unmatched to any gene: 8. Germline CDR1 is GEAIGNYY and CDR2 is EKD. CDR3 DNA sequence: TGTGCCTGTGACTTACTGGGGGCTTCGTACACCGATAAACTCATCTTT. Translation gives CACDLLGASYTDKLIF.

This clone was picked up a small number of times. V usage is TRDV2 and J usage is TRDJ1; no clear D. The CDR3 extends over 15 amino acids. CDR1 is GEAIGNYY, CDR2 EKD, per germline. Trimming left V 3 bases short and J 0 bases short, with 13 bases between. The CDR3 protein is CACDSVEPYTDKLIF. The CDR3 DNA is TGTGCCTGTGACTCCGTGGAGCCATACACCGATAAACTCATCTTT.

Only a few counts were recorded for this clone. The genes are TRAV29/DV5 and TRDJ1, with TRDD3 matching over 8 bases. The CDR3 spans 17 residues. Germline assignment: CDR1 NSMFDY and CDR2 ISSIKDK. The V and J ends lost 0 bases and 3 bases, in that order; junction bases with no gene match: 13. The CDR3 protein is CAASAPRVGDFPDKLIF. CDR3 coding DNA: TGTGCAGCAAGCGCGCCACGGGTGGGGGATTTCCCCGATAAACTCATCTTT.